This T cell receptor beta chain was identified in a study of T cells expressing NK-cell markers. TCRdb re-called the 5' RACE reads, yielding one record per CDR3 amino acid sequence without DNA. In total, the table holds roughly 180,000 distinct CDR3 sequences. The CDR3 totals 14 residues. Germline V gene data show CDR1 as DFQATT and CDR2 as SNEGSKA (reference sequence). The rearrangement links TRBV20-1 to TRBJ1-1; TCRdb's D call, TRBD1, is unchecked because there is no DNA. The sample was blood T cells: a sorted CD56 or NKG2C T cell subset, CD4+ or CD8+ T cells, or bulk PBMC T cells (not recorded which). This receptor was taken from a woman between 18 and 70 years old in good health. Here the CDR3 reads CSARVFRGDTEAFF.